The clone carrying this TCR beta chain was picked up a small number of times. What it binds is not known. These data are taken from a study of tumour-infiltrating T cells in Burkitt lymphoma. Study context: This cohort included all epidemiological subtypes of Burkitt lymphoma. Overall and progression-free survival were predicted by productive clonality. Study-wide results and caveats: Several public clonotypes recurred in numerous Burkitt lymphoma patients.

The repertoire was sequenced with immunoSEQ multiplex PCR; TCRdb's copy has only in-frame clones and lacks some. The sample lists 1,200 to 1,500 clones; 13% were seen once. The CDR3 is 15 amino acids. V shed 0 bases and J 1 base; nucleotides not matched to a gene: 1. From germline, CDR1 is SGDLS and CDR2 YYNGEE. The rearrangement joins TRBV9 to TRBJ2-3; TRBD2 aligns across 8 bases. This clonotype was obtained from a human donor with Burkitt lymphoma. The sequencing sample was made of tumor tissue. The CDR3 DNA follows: TGTGCCAGCAGCGTAGAAGCGGGGGGCACAGATACGCAGTATTTT. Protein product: CASSVEAGGTDTQYF.